This note documents a single T cell receptor (beta chain) sequence. Its specificity is unknown. CDR3 size: 14 residues. Germline lookup yields CDR1 SEHNR and CDR2 FQNEAQ (reference sequence). The sample belongs to a study of monozygotic twins with inflammatory bowel disease. Study-wide results and caveats: In the analysis, different T cell subtypes could not be told apart. TCRbeta inverse Simpson diversity was decreased in IBD patients versus healthy co-twins.

Using the 5' RACE reads, TCRdb records one entry per CDR3 protein without DNA. The repertoire shows some 170,000 distinct CDR3 sequences; the top ten hold 2.8%. This chain uses TRBV7-9 with TRBJ1-6. The sequenced sample consisted of blood. This sequence was found in a human donor with ulcerative colitis or Crohn's disease, or a healthy co-twin of an affected twin (not recorded which). The CDR3 region is CASSHLLQGGPLHF.